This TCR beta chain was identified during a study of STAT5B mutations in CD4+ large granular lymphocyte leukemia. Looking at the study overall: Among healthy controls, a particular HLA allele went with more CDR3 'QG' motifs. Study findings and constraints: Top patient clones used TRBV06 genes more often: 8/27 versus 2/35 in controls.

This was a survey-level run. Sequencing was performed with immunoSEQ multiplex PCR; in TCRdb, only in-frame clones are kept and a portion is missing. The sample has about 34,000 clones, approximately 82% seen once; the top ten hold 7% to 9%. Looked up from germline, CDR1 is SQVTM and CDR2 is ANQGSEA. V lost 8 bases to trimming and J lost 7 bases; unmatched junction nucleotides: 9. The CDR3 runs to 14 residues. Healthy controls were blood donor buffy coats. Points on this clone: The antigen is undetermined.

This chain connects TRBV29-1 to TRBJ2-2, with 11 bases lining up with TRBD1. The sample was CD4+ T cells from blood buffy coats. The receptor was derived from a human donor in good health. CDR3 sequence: CSSRGQGAGGELFF. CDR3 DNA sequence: TGCAGCTCACGAGGACAGGGGGCCGGCGGGGAGCTGTTTTTT.